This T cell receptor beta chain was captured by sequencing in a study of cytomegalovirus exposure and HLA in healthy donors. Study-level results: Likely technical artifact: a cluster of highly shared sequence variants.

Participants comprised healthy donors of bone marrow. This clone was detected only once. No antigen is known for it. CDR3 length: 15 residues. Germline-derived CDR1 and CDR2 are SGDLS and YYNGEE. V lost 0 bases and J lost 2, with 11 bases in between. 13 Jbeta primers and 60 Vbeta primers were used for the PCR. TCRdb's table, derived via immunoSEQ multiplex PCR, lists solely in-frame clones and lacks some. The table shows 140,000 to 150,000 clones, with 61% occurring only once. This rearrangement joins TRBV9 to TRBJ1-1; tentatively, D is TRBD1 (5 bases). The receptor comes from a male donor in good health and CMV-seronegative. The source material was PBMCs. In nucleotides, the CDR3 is TGTGCCAGCAGCGTAGGGGGGGGACTAAACACTGAAGCTTTCTTT. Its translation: CASSVGGGLNTEAFF.